The entry below describes one T cell receptor beta chain. Its antigen is unknown. CDR3 length equals 14 residues. V gave up 6 bases and J gave up 3 bases, with 16 bases separating them. The V gene's germline CDR1 is SGHDT and CDR2 YYEEEE. This entry belongs to a study of CD8 T cells in Susac syndrome. Random hexamers were used to reverse transcribe the RNA input (about 0.5 to 1 ug). Amplification of the TCR beta CDR3 was carried out by immunoSEQ multiplex PCR, which spanned a total of 54 Vbeta and 13 Jbeta segments. TCRdb called the immunoSEQ multiplex PCR reads again in MiXCR, with one record for every CDR3 protein. The data contain 150,000 to 190,000 distinct CDR3 sequences, just under 95% of them seen just once; the ten biggest clones take up about 0.19%. Study-wide points: The study's TCR sequencing and HLA analysis drew on a certain number of individuals. That number was acknowledged as relatively small.

The chain combines TRBV5-6 with TRBJ2-7, with D perhaps assigned TRBD1 or TRBD2 (6 bases each). The sequenced sample was CD8+ T cells from PBMCs. The clonotype originates from a human donor with multiple sclerosis. This CDR3 is CASTQGGGNYEQYF. For the CDR3, the DNA is TGTGCCAGCACCCAAGGAGGGGGGAACTACGAGCAGTACTTC.